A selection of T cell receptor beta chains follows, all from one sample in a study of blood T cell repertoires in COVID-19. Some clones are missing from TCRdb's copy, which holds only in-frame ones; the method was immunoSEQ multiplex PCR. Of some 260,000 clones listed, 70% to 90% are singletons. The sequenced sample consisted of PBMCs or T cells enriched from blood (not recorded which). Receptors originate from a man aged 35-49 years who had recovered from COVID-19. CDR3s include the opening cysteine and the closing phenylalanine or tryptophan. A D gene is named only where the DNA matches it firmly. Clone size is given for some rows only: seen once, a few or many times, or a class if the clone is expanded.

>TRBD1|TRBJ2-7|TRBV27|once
CASSLSGQGIEQYF
TGTGCCAGCAGTTTGTCGGGACAGGGGATCGAGCAGTACTTC
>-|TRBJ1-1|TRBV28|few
CASSFFPRRVPNTEAFF
TGTGCCAGCAGTTTTTTCCCCCGCAGGGTACCTAACACTGAAGCTTTCTTT
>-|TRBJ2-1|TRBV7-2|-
CASSLVGTSQNEQFF
TGTGCCAGCAGCTTAGTGGGAACTAGCCAAAATGAGCAGTTCTTC
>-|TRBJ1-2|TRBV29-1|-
CSVERIVINYGYTF
TGCAGCGTTGAAAGAATAGTTATTAACTATGGCTACACCTTC
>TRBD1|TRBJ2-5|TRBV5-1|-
CASSLGQGAVETQYF
TGCGCCAGCAGCTTGGGACAGGGGGCTGTCGAGACCCAGTACTTC
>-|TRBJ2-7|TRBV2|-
CASTRTGSYEQYF
TGTGCCAGCACCCGTACAGGCTCCTACGAGCAGTACTTC
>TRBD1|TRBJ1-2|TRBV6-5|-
CASRGQGEGYGYTF
TGTGCCAGCAGGGGACAGGGTGAGGGCTATGGCTACACCTTC
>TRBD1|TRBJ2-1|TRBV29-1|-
CSVAGGDYNEQFF
TGCAGCGTTGCAGGGGGCGACTACAATGAGCAGTTCTTC
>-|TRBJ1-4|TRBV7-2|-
CASSLWGGNEKLFF
TGTGCCAGCAGCTTATGGGGGGGGAATGAAAAACTGTTTTTT
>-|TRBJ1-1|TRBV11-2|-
CASSLLTGPGAEAFF
TGTGCCAGCAGCCTACTTACAGGACCGGGGGCTGAAGCTTTCTTT
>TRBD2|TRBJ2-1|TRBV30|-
CAWSVTSGSPNEQFF
TGTGCCTGGAGTGTGACTAGCGGGAGCCCCAATGAGCAGTTCTTC
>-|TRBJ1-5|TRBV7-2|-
CASSLSGGQPQHF
TGTGCCAGCAGCTTATCTGGGGGCCAGCCCCAGCATTTT
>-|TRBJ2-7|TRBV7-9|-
CASSSTSSEQYF
TGTGCCAGCAGCTCAACTTCATCCGAGCAGTACTTC
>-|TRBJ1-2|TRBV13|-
CASSLGTLGQQNYGYTF
TGTGCCAGCAGCTTGGGGACCTTAGGACAGCAGAACTATGGCTACACCTTC
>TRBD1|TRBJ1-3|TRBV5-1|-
CASSQAPTGDSGNTIYF
TGCGCCAGCAGCCAAGCTCCGACAGGGGACTCTGGAAACACCATATATTTT
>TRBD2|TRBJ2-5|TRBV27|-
CASSITGGGRAETQYF
TGTGCCAGCAGTATTACCGGCGGCGGGAGGGCGGAGACCCAGTACTTC
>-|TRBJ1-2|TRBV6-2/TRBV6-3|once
CASSWGNYGYTF
TGTGCCAGCAGTTGGGGCAACTATGGCTACACCTTC
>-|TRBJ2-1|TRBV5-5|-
CASSLPGQGSLEGQFF
TGTGCCAGCAGCTTGCCAGGACAAGGGTCCCTGGAAGGGCAGTTCTTC
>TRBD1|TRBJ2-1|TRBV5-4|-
CASRLDRDFYNEQFF
TGTGCCAGCAGACTGGACAGGGACTTCTACAATGAGCAGTTCTTC
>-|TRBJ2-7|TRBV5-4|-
CASSFGRNAHEQYF
TGTGCCAGCAGCTTTGGCCGCAACGCCCACGAGCAGTACTTC
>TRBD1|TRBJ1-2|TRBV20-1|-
CSASQGQSNYGYTF
TGCAGTGCTAGTCAGGGACAGTCTAACTATGGCTACACCTTC
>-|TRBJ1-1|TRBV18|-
CASSQGPGTEAFF
TGTGCCAGCTCACAGGGGCCCGGCACTGAAGCTTTCTTT
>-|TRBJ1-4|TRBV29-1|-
CSVGLQASTNEKLFF
TGCAGCGTTGGCCTGCAGGCTTCAACTAATGAAAAACTGTTTTTT
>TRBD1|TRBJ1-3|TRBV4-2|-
CASSQEMTGGFSGNTIYF
TGTGCCAGCAGCCAAGAAATGACAGGGGGCTTTTCTGGAAACACCATATATTTT
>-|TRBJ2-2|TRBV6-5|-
CASSYSSKRELFF
TGTGCCAGCAGTTACTCAAGCAAGCGGGAGCTGTTTTTT
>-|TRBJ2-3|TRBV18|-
CASSPDRYTDTQYF
TGTGCCAGCTCACCAGACAGGTACACAGATACGCAGTATTTT
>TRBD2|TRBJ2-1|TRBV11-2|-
CASSPLAGVTIEQFF
TGTGCCAGCAGCCCTCTAGCGGGGGTTACAATCGAGCAGTTCTTC
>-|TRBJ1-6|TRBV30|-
CAWERGSGSPLHF
TGTGCCTGGGAAAGGGGGTCGGGTTCACCCCTCCACTTT
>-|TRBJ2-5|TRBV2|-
CASSVLREETQYF
TGTGCCAGCAGCGTTCTGAGGGAAGAGACCCAGTACTTC
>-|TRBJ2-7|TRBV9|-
CASSPGRETYEQYF
TGTGCCAGCAGCCCAGGACGGGAAACCTACGAGCAGTACTTC
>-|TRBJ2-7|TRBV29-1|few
CSVVRGYEQYF
TGCAGCGTTGTCAGGGGCTACGAGCAGTACTTC
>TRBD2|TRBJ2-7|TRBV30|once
CAWSVSASGYEQYF
TGTGCCTGGAGTGTGTCCGCTAGCGGCTACGAGCAGTACTTC
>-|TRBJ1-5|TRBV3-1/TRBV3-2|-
CASGGRNAGQPQHF
TGTGCCAGCGGGGGGAGAAATGCAGGACAGCCCCAGCATTTT
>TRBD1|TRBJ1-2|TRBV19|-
CASSPRLRTGINYGYTF
TGTGCCAGTAGTCCCCGGTTGCGGACAGGGATTAACTATGGCTACACCTTC
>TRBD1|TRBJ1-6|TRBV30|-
CAWSYRGGSPLHF
TGTGCCTGGAGCTACAGGGGAGGATCACCCCTCCACTTT
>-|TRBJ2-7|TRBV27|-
CASSLSGGYEQYF
TGTGCCAGCAGTTTATCAGGGGGCTACGAGCAGTACTTC
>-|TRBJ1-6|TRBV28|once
CASRPPSSGTPLHF
TGTGCCAGCAGACCTCCCTCGTCAGGGACACCCCTCCACTTT
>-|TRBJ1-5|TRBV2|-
CASSEAGGGRNQPQHF
TGTGCCAGCAGTGAAGCGGGGGGAGGACGCAATCAGCCCCAGCATTTT
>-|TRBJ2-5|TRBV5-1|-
CASSLTGNGETQYF
TGCGCCAGCAGCTTGACAGGAAACGGAGAGACCCAGTACTTC